Following are 17 T cell receptor beta chains from one sample sequenced in a study of blood T cell repertoires in COVID-19 (dated by TCRdb to between 2020 and 2021). Preparation of the library involved the immunoSEQ multiplex PCR assay. TCRdb stores this immuneACCESS table with in-frame sequences only. Part of the clones is absent; in the studies checked, under half of the shortfall reflects unresolved V genes, and no reason is known for the rest. A total of around 60,000 clones appear in this sample, nearly 95% of them only once. In total, the top ten clones hold approximately 4.2% of the sample. Sequencing was carried out using peripheral blood. The origin of the receptors is a man aged 50 to 60 with active COVID-19.

The chain has TRBV6-5 and TRBJ2-4, with TRBD2 matching 11 bases. CDR1 is MNHEY, CDR2 SVGAGI, per germline. The CDR3 runs to 15 residues. V lost 6 bases to trimming and J lost 3 bases; unmatched junction nucleotides: 4. As DNA, the CDR3 is TGTGCCAGCAGGCTGGGGACTAGCGGCAAAAACATTCAGTACTTC. It is translated as CASRLGTSGKNIQYF.

The genes are TRBV5-6 and TRBJ2-5; TRBD2 aligns across 12 bases. Germline CDR1 and CDR2: SGHDT and YYEEEE. The CDR3 has 17 amino acids. J gave up 5 bases and V 0 bases, and 8 bases lay outside the gene matches. CDR3 DNA: TGTGCCAGCAGCTTGGCTATCCTAGCGGGGGGGAATGAGACCCAGTACTTC. This encodes CASSLAILAGGNETQYF.

This chain joins TRBV9 and TRBJ1-2; 7 bases agree with TRBD1. The CDR3 consists of 14 residues. The germline V gene encodes CDR1 SGDLS and CDR2 YYNGEE. Trimming at V came to 0 bases and at J to 3 bases, leaving 2 bases not matched to a gene. The CDR3: CASSVATGDYGYTF. In DNA form, the CDR3 reads TGTGCCAGCAGCGTAGCAACAGGGGACTATGGCTACACCTTC.

The chain is built from TRBV6-1 and TRBJ2-1, with a possible D match to TRBD1 (5 bases). The V gene's germline CDR1 is MNHNS and CDR2 SASEGT. The CDR3 has 12 amino acids. V lost 3 bases and J lost 6, with 6 bases in between. CDR3 amino acids: CASSEGLNEQFF. In DNA form, the CDR3 reads TGTGCCAGCAGTGAGGGGCTCAATGAGCAGTTCTTC.

The V gene is TRBV7-8, the J gene TRBJ2-5; tentative D call: TRBD1 (6 bases). The CDR3 loop spans 13 amino acids. The V gene's germline CDR1 is SGHVS and CDR2 FQNEAQ. V gave up 3 bases and J gave up 2 bases, with 7 bases separating them. The CDR3 DNA reads TGTGCCAGCAGCTTGCAGGGGCAAGAGACCCAGTACTTC. It codes for CASSLQGQETQYF.

The chain couples TRBV3-1 (or the pseudogene TRBV3-2) to TRBJ2-3, with D possibly being TRBD2 (6 bases). The germline gives CDR1 LGHDT, CDR2 YNNKEL (reference sequence). CDR3 length equals 16 residues. The V and J ends lost 0 bases and 2 bases respectively, with 12 bases between them. The CDR3 sequence: CASSQDGGIVTDTQYF. The CDR3 DNA reads TGTGCCAGCAGCCAAGATGGGGGGATTGTCACAGATACGCAGTATTTT.

The genes are TRBV10-3 and TRBJ2-7; 9 nucleotides align to TRBD2. V lost 6 bases to trimming and J lost 2 bases; unmatched junction nucleotides: 5. CDR1 is ENHRY and CDR2 is SYGVKD in the germline V gene. The CDR3 is made up of 14 amino acids. CDR3 sequence reads: CAIRREGGTYEQYF. CDR3 in DNA: TGTGCCATCAGGCGGGAGGGGGGTACCTACGAGCAGTACTTC.

This clone is a singleton in its sample. V usage is TRBV6-5 and J usage is TRBJ2-6; D is possibly TRBD1 (5 bases). The CDR3 totals 15 residues. The V end lost 4 bases, the J end lost 4 bases, and 11 bases lay between the germline ends. Germline V gene lookup returns CDR1 MNHEY and CDR2 SVGAGI. The CDR3 DNA follows: TGTGCCAGCAGTTCACAGGTTCCCGGGGCCAACGTCCTGACTTTC. Amino acid sequence: CASSSQVPGANVLTF.

In its sample, this clone was seen a few times. The chain links TRBV10-3 to TRBJ2-5; maybe TRBD1 (6 bases). Looked up from germline, CDR1 is ENHRY and CDR2 is SYGVKD. The V and J ends lost 6 bases and 0 bases respectively, with 8 bases between them. CDR3 length equals 13 residues. Here the CDR3 reads CAIRGTHQETQYF. Written as DNA, the CDR3 is TGTGCCATCAGAGGGACACACCAAGAGACCCAGTACTTC.

The chain employs TRBV11-2 and TRBJ1-4; 9 nucleotides align to TRBD1. Looked up from germline, CDR1 is SGHAT and CDR2 is FQNNGV. The CDR3 extends over 16 amino acids. J lost 1 base, V lost 5 bases, and 5 bases had no gene match. For the CDR3, the DNA is TGTGCCAGCAGCCCGGGACAGGGACTAACTAATGAAAAACTGTTTTTT. Amino acid sequence: CASSPGQGLTNEKLFF.

This clone was seen only once. This chain connects TRBV20-1 to TRBJ2-1; no firm D call. The CDR3 sequence is 11 residues long. Trimming removed 5 bases from V and 9 bases from J, with 11 bases in between. Germline CDR1 DFQATT, CDR2 SNEGSKA (reference sequence). The CDR3 reads CSAALPSEQFF. The CDR3 DNA reads as TGCAGTGCTGCACTCCCTAGTGAGCAGTTCTTC.

The gene calls are TRBV19 and TRBJ2-7, with D uncertain. Germline V CDR1 and CDR2: LNHDA, SQIVND (reference sequence). CDR3 length equals 13 residues. V was shortened by 6 bases and J by 5 bases, with 14 bases between the two germline ends. Written as DNA, the CDR3 is TGTGCCAGTAGGAGAGTCTGGTCCGACGAGCAGTACTTC. As protein: CASRRVWSDEQYF.

This clone was counted once. The rearrangement links TRBV5-5 to TRBJ1-3; a weak D match, TRBD1 (6 bases). The CDR3 covers 14 residues. V shed 2 bases and J shed 3 bases, with 9 bases lying between them. CDR1 is SGHKS and CDR2 is YYEKEE in the germline V gene (reference sequence). CDR3 sequence (DNA): TGTGCCAGCAGCTTTCAAGGGGGTGGAAACACCATATATTTT. Translating gives CASSFQGGGNTIYF.

V usage is TRBV3-1 (or the pseudogene TRBV3-2) and J usage is TRBJ2-3; D is unresolved. The germline V gene has CDR1 LGHDT and CDR2 YNNKEL (reference sequence). This CDR3 contains 12 residues. V lost 2 bases to trimming and J lost 5 bases, with 5 bases between them. CDR3 protein: CASSQRVDTQYF. The DNA for the CDR3 is TGTGCCAGCAGCCAACGCGTAGATACGCAGTATTTT.

The V call is TRBV30, the J call TRBJ1-1, with unresolved D. The CDR3 runs to 12 residues. Germline V gene lookup returns CDR1 GTSNPN and CDR2 SVGIG (reference sequence). The V gene lost 5 bases and the J gene lost 3 bases, with 10 bases spanning the gap. The CDR3 region has the DNA TGTGCCTGGTACATCGGGTACACTGAAGCTTTCTTT. The encoded protein is CAWYIGYTEAFF.

J is TRBJ1-2 and V is TRBV3-1 (or the pseudogene TRBV3-2); weak D call: TRBD1 (6 bases). The CDR3 spans 14 residues. With 3 bases removed from V and 6 bases from J, the gap between germline ends came to 14 bases. Per germline, CDR1 LGHDT and CDR2 YNNKEL (reference sequence). The CDR3 DNA follows: TGTGCCAGCAGCCACGGACCGGCAGGGGATGGCTACACCTTC. Residues: CASSHGPAGDGYTF.

This chain connects TRBV6-5 to TRBJ2-7, with TRBD1 as a possible D gene (6 bases). Trimming cost V 8 bases and J 4 bases, with 18 bases left between them. In germline, CDR1 is MNHEY, CDR2 SVGAGI. The length of the CDR3 is 14 residues. In nucleotides, the CDR3 is TGTGCCAGCCTCACAGGGTATCCTCGATACGAGCAGTACTTC. Its protein product is CASLTGYPRYEQYF.